The rows below give T cell receptor beta chains drawn from one sample of a study of beta chain features in type 1 diabetes. TCRdb's copy holds only in-frame clones and misses some; the assay was immunoSEQ multiplex PCR. The table lists about 260,000 clones, about 20% of them singletons. Material for sequencing was naive CD4+ T cells from blood. The receptors shown here come from a woman aged 40 to 50 with type 1 diabetes. Each CDR3 is given with its conserved first and last residue. A D gene is named only where the DNA matches it firmly. Size is omitted from some rows. Given values are once, few, many or a class for expanded clones.

cdr3_length: 15
clone_size: .
v_call: TRBV2
j_call: TRBJ2-1
d_call: TRBD2
cdr3_aa: CASSELWEGYNEQFF
cdr3_nt: TGTGCCAGCAGTGAATTATGGGAGGGCTACAATGAGCAGTTCTTC

cdr3_length: 14
clone_size: .
v_call: TRBV10-3
j_call: TRBJ2-7
d_call: TRBD1
cdr3_aa: CAIRRGQGESEQYF
cdr3_nt: TGTGCCATCAGAAGAGGACAGGGGGAAAGCGAGCAGTACTTC

cdr3_length: 12
clone_size: .
v_call: TRBV18
j_call: TRBJ2-7
d_call: .
cdr3_aa: CASSPPSGEQYF
cdr3_nt: TGTGCCAGCTCACCACCATCGGGAGAGCAGTACTTC

cdr3_length: 10
clone_size: .
v_call: TRBV20-1
j_call: TRBJ2-5
d_call: .
cdr3_aa: CSASPRTQYF
cdr3_nt: TGCAGTGCTTCCCCCAGGACCCAGTACTTC

cdr3_length: 12
clone_size: few
v_call: TRBV28
j_call: TRBJ2-5
d_call: .
cdr3_aa: CASRLTGETQYF
cdr3_nt: TGTGCCAGCAGACTAACAGGGGAGACCCAGTACTTC

cdr3_length: 17
clone_size: few
v_call: TRBV27
j_call: TRBJ1-2
d_call: .
cdr3_aa: CASSLSMVGGSYYGYTF
cdr3_nt: TGTGCCAGCAGTTTATCGATGGTGGGGGGAAGCTACTATGGCTACACCTTC

cdr3_length: 14
clone_size: few
v_call: TRBV7-2
j_call: TRBJ1-1
d_call: .
cdr3_aa: CASIPGPLNTEAFF
cdr3_nt: TGTGCCAGCATCCCTGGGCCGCTGAACACTGAAGCTTTCTTT

cdr3_length: 16
clone_size: few
v_call: TRBV2
j_call: TRBJ2-6
d_call: TRBD2
cdr3_aa: CASGPGGSSGANVLTF
cdr3_nt: TGTGCCAGCGGTCCCGGGGGGAGCTCTGGGGCCAACGTCCTGACTTTC

cdr3_length: 17
clone_size: few
v_call: TRBV19
j_call: TRBJ2-3
d_call: TRBD2
cdr3_aa: CASSIIGLGTMIDTQYF
cdr3_nt: TGTGCCAGTAGTATCATAGGACTTGGGACTATGATCGATACGCAGTATTTT

cdr3_length: 15
clone_size: few
v_call: TRBV4-3
j_call: TRBJ1-1
d_call: .
cdr3_aa: CASSPGLPRIGEAFF
cdr3_nt: TGCGCCAGCAGCCCCGGACTCCCAAGGATTGGTGAAGCTTTCTTT

cdr3_length: 14
clone_size: .
v_call: TRBV2
j_call: TRBJ1-4
d_call: .
cdr3_aa: CASSDWPTNEKLFF
cdr3_nt: TGTGCCAGCAGTGATTGGCCAACTAATGAAAAACTGTTTTTT

cdr3_length: 16
clone_size: .
v_call: TRBV28
j_call: TRBJ2-7
d_call: .
cdr3_aa: CASSSHTGGSEREQYF
cdr3_nt: TGTGCCAGCAGTAGTCATACGGGGGGCTCAGAGCGCGAGCAGTACTTC

cdr3_length: 13
clone_size: .
v_call: TRBV28
j_call: TRBJ1-2
d_call: .
cdr3_aa: CASSPPGGYGYTF
cdr3_nt: TGTGCCAGCAGCCCCCCGGGGGGCTATGGCTACACCTTC

cdr3_length: 13
clone_size: few
v_call: TRBV9
j_call: TRBJ1-1
d_call: .
cdr3_aa: CASSVDVGGRAFF
cdr3_nt: TGTGCCAGCAGCGTAGATGTCGGGGGTAGGGCTTTCTTT

cdr3_length: 14
clone_size: .
v_call: TRBV9
j_call: TRBJ2-1
d_call: .
cdr3_aa: CASSGGVFYNEQFF
cdr3_nt: TGTGCCAGCAGCGGGGGGGTGTTTTACAATGAGCAGTTCTTC

cdr3_length: 15
clone_size: few
v_call: TRBV5-1
j_call: TRBJ2-3
d_call: TRBD1
cdr3_aa: CASSLAVGGEDTQYF
cdr3_nt: TGCGCCAGCAGCTTGGCCGTAGGGGGCGAGGATACGCAGTATTTT

cdr3_length: 14
clone_size: few
v_call: TRBV7-2
j_call: TRBJ2-3
d_call: TRBD2
cdr3_aa: CASPSGGGQDTQYF
cdr3_nt: TGTGCCAGTCCTAGCGGGGGCGGCCAGGATACGCAGTATTTT

cdr3_length: 15
clone_size: .
v_call: TRBV7-9
j_call: TRBJ2-1
d_call: .
cdr3_aa: CASSLQGSSYNEQFF
cdr3_nt: TGTGCCAGCAGCCTTCAGGGAAGCTCCTACAATGAGCAGTTCTTC

cdr3_length: 15
clone_size: few
v_call: TRBV28
j_call: TRBJ2-7
d_call: .
cdr3_aa: CASTDGGKIRDEQYF
cdr3_nt: TGTGCCAGCACCGACGGCGGCAAGATTCGAGACGAGCAGTACTTC

cdr3_length: 15
clone_size: few
v_call: TRBV7-2
j_call: TRBJ2-7
d_call: TRBD1
cdr3_aa: CASTLRTGVSYEQYF
cdr3_nt: TGTGCCAGCACCCTTAGGACAGGGGTCTCCTACGAGCAGTACTTC

cdr3_length: 12
clone_size: .
v_call: TRBV5-6
j_call: TRBJ2-7
d_call: TRBD1
cdr3_aa: CASSWDSDEQYF
cdr3_nt: TGTGCCAGCAGCTGGGACAGCGACGAGCAGTACTTC

cdr3_length: 11
clone_size: .
v_call: TRBV7-9
j_call: TRBJ1-1
d_call: .
cdr3_aa: CASSLGGEAFF
cdr3_nt: TGTGCCAGCAGCTTAGGAGGTGAAGCTTTCTTT

cdr3_length: 16
clone_size: few
v_call: TRBV21-1
j_call: TRBJ2-7
d_call: .
cdr3_aa: CASSTGTRRGSYEQYF
cdr3_nt: TGTGCCAGCAGCACAGGGACGCGGAGGGGCTCCTACGAGCAGTACTTC

cdr3_length: 13
clone_size: few
v_call: TRBV5-4
j_call: TRBJ2-2
d_call: .
cdr3_aa: CASSLAVTGELFF
cdr3_nt: TGTGCCAGCAGCTTGGCTGTTACCGGGGAGCTGTTTTTT

cdr3_length: 12
clone_size: .
v_call: TRBV7-2
j_call: TRBJ2-7
d_call: .
cdr3_aa: CASSRTTYEQYF
cdr3_nt: TGTGCCAGCAGTCGGACTACCTACGAGCAGTACTTC

cdr3_length: 13
clone_size: .
v_call: TRBV28
j_call: TRBJ2-7
d_call: .
cdr3_aa: CASRIPTGYEQYF
cdr3_nt: TGTGCCAGCAGGATACCCACAGGGTACGAGCAGTACTTC

cdr3_length: 14
clone_size: few
v_call: TRBV29-1
j_call: TRBJ2-1
d_call: .
cdr3_aa: CSVGRDVGWNEQFF
cdr3_nt: TGCAGCGTTGGGCGGGATGTAGGTTGGAATGAGCAGTTCTTC

cdr3_length: 16
clone_size: few
v_call: TRBV5-1
j_call: TRBJ2-7
d_call: TRBD2
cdr3_aa: CASSSSSGASSYEQYF
cdr3_nt: TGCGCCAGCAGCTCGTCTAGCGGTGCGAGCTCCTACGAGCAGTACTTC

cdr3_length: 12
clone_size: .
v_call: TRBV5-1
j_call: TRBJ1-2
d_call: .
cdr3_aa: CASSSSGYGYTF
cdr3_nt: TGCGCCAGCAGCTCATCAGGGTACGGCTACACCTTC

cdr3_length: 13
clone_size: .
v_call: TRBV4-3
j_call: TRBJ2-7
d_call: .
cdr3_aa: CASSQERGYEQYF
cdr3_nt: TGCGCCAGCAGCCAAGAACGAGGCTACGAGCAGTACTTC

cdr3_length: 14
clone_size: .
v_call: TRBV29-1
j_call: TRBJ2-7
d_call: TRBD1
cdr3_aa: CSVLPGQGPYEQYF
cdr3_nt: TGCAGCGTTTTACCGGGACAGGGACCCTACGAGCAGTACTTC

cdr3_length: 15
clone_size: few
v_call: TRBV19
j_call: TRBJ2-1
d_call: .
cdr3_aa: CASSVSGGAYNEQFF
cdr3_nt: TGTGCCAGTAGTGTTTCTGGCGGGGCCTACAATGAGCAGTTCTTC

cdr3_length: 13
clone_size: .
v_call: TRBV9
j_call: TRBJ2-7
d_call: .
cdr3_aa: CASSVSLAGEQYF
cdr3_nt: TGTGCCAGCAGCGTATCTCTAGCTGGCGAGCAGTACTTC

cdr3_length: 18
clone_size: few
v_call: TRBV5-1
j_call: TRBJ2-2
d_call: TRBD1
cdr3_aa: CASSREPGQGANTGELFF
cdr3_nt: TGCGCCAGCAGCCGTGAACCGGGACAGGGGGCCAACACCGGGGAGCTGTTTTTT

cdr3_length: 12
clone_size: .
v_call: TRBV28
j_call: TRBJ2-7
d_call: .
cdr3_aa: CASSLLSGGADF
cdr3_nt: TGTGCCAGCAGTTTACTGTCTGGCGGGGCTGACTTC

cdr3_length: 12
clone_size: .
v_call: TRBV5-1
j_call: TRBJ2-7
d_call: .
cdr3_aa: CASSSSGREQYF
cdr3_nt: TGCGCCAGCAGCTCCTCAGGGCGGGAGCAGTACTTC

cdr3_length: 14
clone_size: few
v_call: TRBV6-5
j_call: TRBJ2-5
d_call: TRBD2
cdr3_aa: CASGPTSGQETQYF
cdr3_nt: TGTGCCAGCGGCCCGACTAGCGGCCAAGAGACCCAGTACTTC

cdr3_length: 15
clone_size: few
v_call: TRBV9
j_call: TRBJ2-7
d_call: TRBD2
cdr3_aa: CASSVDPGGEGEQYF
cdr3_nt: TGTGCCAGCAGCGTAGATCCGGGAGGGGAAGGCGAGCAGTACTTC

cdr3_length: 16
clone_size: few
v_call: TRBV18
j_call: TRBJ2-7
d_call: TRBD1
cdr3_aa: CASTRAGTVPGNEQYF
cdr3_nt: TGTGCCAGCACACGAGCCGGGACAGTGCCCGGCAACGAGCAGTACTTC

cdr3_length: 15
clone_size: few
v_call: TRBV9
j_call: TRBJ2-7
d_call: .
cdr3_aa: CASSVGTGRRYEQYF
cdr3_nt: TGTGCCAGCAGCGTAGGTACAGGGAGACGGTACGAGCAGTACTTC

cdr3_length: 12
clone_size: few
v_call: TRBV29-1
j_call: TRBJ2-1
d_call: .
cdr3_aa: CSVLPIENEQFF
cdr3_nt: TGCAGCGTTCTCCCAATAGAGAATGAGCAGTTCTTC

cdr3_length: 15
clone_size: .
v_call: TRBV18
j_call: TRBJ1-4
d_call: TRBD1
cdr3_aa: CASSLTGGRSEKLFF
cdr3_nt: TGTGCCAGCTCACTCACAGGGGGACGTAGTGAAAAACTGTTTTTT

cdr3_length: 17
clone_size: .
v_call: TRBV28
j_call: TRBJ2-7
d_call: TRBD1
cdr3_aa: CASSSAPGQGLRYEQYF
cdr3_nt: TGTGCCAGCAGTTCCGCGCCGGGACAGGGGTTGCGGTACGAGCAGTACTTC

cdr3_length: 14
clone_size: few
v_call: TRBV6-6
j_call: TRBJ2-5
d_call: .
cdr3_aa: CASTSGRGRETQYF
cdr3_nt: TGTGCCAGCACCTCGGGCAGGGGCCGGGAGACCCAGTACTTC

cdr3_length: 14
clone_size: few
v_call: TRBV6-5
j_call: TRBJ2-1
d_call: .
cdr3_aa: CASRGTSSYNEQFF
cdr3_nt: TGTGCCAGCAGAGGGACATCCTCCTACAATGAGCAGTTCTTC

cdr3_length: 15
clone_size: .
v_call: TRBV6-5
j_call: TRBJ2-5
d_call: .
cdr3_aa: CASSWGAGGEETQYF
cdr3_nt: TGTGCCAGCAGTTGGGGCGCCGGTGGAGAGGAGACCCAGTACTTC

cdr3_length: 17
clone_size: few
v_call: TRBV5-4
j_call: TRBJ2-3
d_call: TRBD2
cdr3_aa: CASPGTSGYSSTDTQYF
cdr3_nt: TGTGCCAGCCCCGGGACTAGCGGGTACTCTAGCACAGATACGCAGTATTTT

cdr3_length: 15
clone_size: .
v_call: TRBV7-9
j_call: TRBJ1-1
d_call: TRBD1
cdr3_aa: CASSVSGTGGTEAFF
cdr3_nt: TGTGCCAGCAGCGTCAGCGGGACAGGAGGCACTGAAGCTTTCTTT

cdr3_length: 12
clone_size: few
v_call: TRBV10-3
j_call: TRBJ2-7
d_call: .
cdr3_aa: CAISVRQAEQYF
cdr3_nt: TGTGCCATCAGTGTCCGGCAGGCGGAGCAGTACTTC

cdr3_length: 15
clone_size: few
v_call: TRBV4-3
j_call: TRBJ1-1
d_call: TRBD1
cdr3_aa: CASSKSGQGNTEAFF
cdr3_nt: TGCGCCAGCAGCAAATCCGGACAGGGAAACACTGAAGCTTTCTTT

cdr3_length: 13
clone_size: .
v_call: TRBV5-1
j_call: TRBJ2-1
d_call: .
cdr3_aa: CASSSRTESEQFF
cdr3_nt: TGCGCCAGCAGCTCCCGGACAGAAAGTGAGCAGTTCTTC

cdr3_length: 11
clone_size: .
v_call: TRBV20-1
j_call: TRBJ1-1
d_call: .
cdr3_aa: CSARVERGAFF
cdr3_nt: TGCAGTGCTAGAGTCGAACGGGGAGCTTTCTTT

cdr3_length: 14
clone_size: few
v_call: TRBV6-5
j_call: TRBJ1-6
d_call: TRBD1
cdr3_aa: CASSRTGIGSPLHF
cdr3_nt: TGTGCCAGCAGCAGGACAGGGATCGGTTCACCCCTCCACTTT

cdr3_length: 15
clone_size: few
v_call: TRBV25-1
j_call: TRBJ2-5
d_call: TRBD1
cdr3_aa: CASSGDRGRVETQYF
cdr3_nt: TGTGCCAGCAGTGGAGACAGGGGGCGCGTGGAGACCCAGTACTTC

cdr3_length: 13
clone_size: .
v_call: TRBV4-1
j_call: TRBJ2-7
d_call: .
cdr3_aa: CASSQDRWTEQYF
cdr3_nt: TGCGCCAGCAGCCAAGATCGTTGGACAGAGCAGTACTTC

cdr3_length: 17
clone_size: few
v_call: TRBV5-1
j_call: TRBJ1-1
d_call: TRBD1
cdr3_aa: CASSLRAQGQLNTEAFF
cdr3_nt: TGCGCCAGCAGCCTTAGGGCCCAGGGACAGCTGAACACTGAAGCTTTCTTT

cdr3_length: 15
clone_size: .
v_call: TRBV6-5
j_call: TRBJ1-6
d_call: TRBD1
cdr3_aa: CASSSTTGVDSPLHF
cdr3_nt: TGTGCCAGCAGTTCTACGACAGGGGTGGATTCACCCCTCCACTTT

cdr3_length: 13
clone_size: .
v_call: TRBV18
j_call: TRBJ1-2
d_call: .
cdr3_aa: CASSETDNYGYTF
cdr3_nt: TGTGCCAGCTCAGAGACTGATAACTATGGCTACACCTTC

cdr3_length: 14
clone_size: .
v_call: TRBV18
j_call: TRBJ2-7
d_call: .
cdr3_aa: CASSLGRTDYEQYF
cdr3_nt: TGTGCCAGCTCGTTGGGGCGAACTGACTACGAGCAGTACTTC

cdr3_length: 13
clone_size: .
v_call: TRBV4-1
j_call: TRBJ2-5
d_call: .
cdr3_aa: CASSQLGQETQYF
cdr3_nt: TGCGCCAGCAGCCAGCTAGGCCAGGAGACCCAGTACTTC